This TCR beta chain stems from a study of T cells in Graves' hyperthyroidism and ophthalmopathy. About the research overall: Peripheral blood draws took place at initial diagnosis, ahead of any treatment.

Germline trimming cut 1 base from V and 5 bases from J; bases unmatched to any gene: 9. Germline V gene sequence: CDR1 SGHTA, CDR2 FQGNSA. The CDR3 has 16 residues. Study observations and caveats: Peripheral blood also featured most of the thyroid clonotypes expanded above 0.001.

Using RNA transcripts as the source, TCR beta CDR3 regions were amplified. The primer set for the first-round RT-PCR of the TCR CDR3 was HTBI. TCRdb independently ran MiXCR on the multiplex PCR reads; one entry per CDR3 protein. The data hold 250,000 to 300,000 distinct CDR3 sequences, with 10% to 15% observed a single time. The table lists this clonotype with many counts. What it binds is not known. Patients aged 18 to 65 with hyperthyroidism were newly diagnosed, with duration under 2 months. Used for diagnoses were clinical symptoms, serum thyroxine and TRAb, thyroid ultrasound and orbital computed tomography.

The source of this sequence is a woman aged 25 to 39 with Graves' hyperthyroidism that later progressed to Graves' ophthalmopathy. Sequenced input: blood. The chain uses TRBV7-2 and TRBJ2-5; 8 nucleotides line up with TRBD2. This CDR3 reads CASSLVPFSGGETQYF. As DNA, the CDR3 is TGTGCCAGCAGCTTAGTTCCTTTCTCGGGAGGGGAGACCCAGTACTTC.